This T cell receptor beta chain appears in the sequencing data of a study of blood T cells in healthy people across ages. This clonotype was found a few times. Its specificity is unknown. A J-beta primer mix and a sample-barcoded 5' primer were used in a second PCR of about 7 to 12 cycles. Each cDNA molecule was tagged by a template-switch adaptor with 12 random nucleotides. Sequencing of every sample gave 2.5 million or more CDR3-containing paired-end reads. TCRdb called the 5' RACE reads again in MiXCR, with one record for every CDR3 protein. The data show some 850,000 distinct CDR3 sequences, with 25% to 30% seen just once and less than 3.5% held by the top ten. Regarding the study as a whole: Naive and antigen-experienced cells were not separated, limiting conclusive comparison. Roughly linearly, TCR beta diversity per million T cells fell as age increased.

This CDR3 contains 12 residues. Germline V gene lookup returns CDR1 SQVTM and CDR2 ANQGSEA. Trimming removed 5 bases from V and 1 base from J, with 9 bases in between. These records were also assigned to another study, of T cells of mothers and their children.

This clonotype originated in a boy younger than 18 in good health. Sequencing input: blood. This chain connects TRBV29-1 to TRBJ2-7; TRBD1 is a possible D gene (6 bases). The CDR3 loop reads CSVTGLSYEQYF. The CDR3 DNA reads TGCAGCGTTACAGGGCTTTCCTACGAGCAGTACTTC.